The 7 T cell receptor beta chains presented below share a single source sample, sequenced in a study of T cells in Graves' hyperthyroidism and ophthalmopathy. Researchers amplified the TCR beta CDR3 regions from RNA transcripts. A first-round RT-PCR of the TCR CDR3 used the HTBI primer set. TCRdb re-analysed the multiplex PCR reads in MiXCR, keeping a single row per CDR3 protein. The table lists approximately 210,000 distinct CDR3 sequences, over 15% of them singletons. Sequenced sample: blood. Source of these receptors: a man between 50 and 59 years old with Graves' hyperthyroidism.

The rearrangement uses TRBV28 and TRBJ1-1; perhaps TRBD1 as D (6 bases). Trimming took off 7 bases at V and 7 bases at J, with 22 bases between the two ends. CDR3 size: 15 residues. Germline loops: CDR1 MDHEN, CDR2 SYDVKM. The CDR3 loop is CASTSPALGGLEAFF. The CDR3 DNA is TGTGCCAGCACTTCCCCGGCCTTAGGGGGTCTTGAAGCTTTCTTT.

This clonotype was seen more than once but under ten times. The V and J genes are TRBV7-9 and TRBJ2-1, with D hard to call. CDR3 length equals 14 residues. V was pared by 1 base and J by 8 bases, with 12 bases between. In germline, CDR1 is SEHNR, CDR2 FQNEAQ (reference sequence). CDR3 DNA: TGTGCCAGCAGCTTAGATGGCGACCATTATGAGCAGTTCTTC. Its protein is CASSLDGDHYEQFF.

This clonotype was counted at least ten times. This sequence joins TRBV12-3 or TRBV12-4 and TRBJ1-1; D might be TRBD1 (5 bases). V dropped 4 bases and J dropped 5 bases, with 8 bases sitting between them. CDR3 length: 12 residues. Here the CDR3 reads CASSSGLTEAFF. CDR3 sequence (DNA): TGTGCCAGCAGTTCAGGGTTGACTGAAGCTTTCTTT.

The table lists this clonotype with a few counts. The V call is TRBV5-6, the J call TRBJ2-2; D not resolved. This CDR3 has 12 residues. Germline CDR1 reads SGHDT; CDR2 reads YYEEEE. Trimming cost V 4 bases and J 6 bases, with 7 bases left between them. CDR3 nucleotides: TGTGCCAGCAGCAAGGTCGCCGGGGAGCTGTTTTTT. Its translation: CASSKVAGELFF.

The rearrangement links TRBV3-1 to TRBJ2-7; D remains ambiguous. Germline V gene sequence: CDR1 LGHDT, CDR2 YNNKEL (reference sequence). V was pared by 1 base and J by 6 bases, with 10 bases between. The CDR3 is 13 residues long. CDR3 DNA: TGTGCCAGCAGCCAAGCAGGAGCGCCCGAGCAGTACTTC. It is translated as CASSQAGAPEQYF.

This clonotype was seen repeatedly, ten times or more. CDR3 amino acids: CASSAQTGTLGDEQYF. CDR3 coding DNA: TGTGCCAGCAGCGCGCAGACAGGGACTTTAGGCGACGAGCAGTACTTC. This chain connects TRBV9 to TRBJ2-7; perhaps TRBD1 as D (7 bases). The V end lost 3 bases, the J end lost 5 bases, and 21 bases lay between the germline ends. Germline-derived CDR1 and CDR2 are SGDLS and YYNGEE. This CDR3 has 16 amino acids.

The gene calls are TRBV10-3 and TRBJ2-2; possibly TRBD1 for D (6 bases). V was trimmed by 7 bases and J by 1 base, leaving 10 bases between them. This CDR3 has 14 residues. CDR1 and CDR2 (germline): ENHRY, SYGVKD. The CDR3 region has the DNA TGTGCCATCACCGGGACATGGAACACCGGGGAGCTGTTTTTT. Translating gives CAITGTWNTGELFF.